Below, 21 T cell receptor beta chains from the same sample are listed, as sequenced in a study of blood T cell repertoires in COVID-19. Sequencing used immunoSEQ multiplex PCR; TCRdb keeps in-frame clones, though not all of them. The data hold some 250,000 clones, with around 90% observed a single time. Sequencing was performed on peripheral blood. These receptors were collected from a human donor in a cohort sampled during active COVID-19.

The genes are TRBV11-1 and TRBJ1-1, with a weak D call TRBD1 (5 bases). Germline V gene sequence: CDR1 SGHAT, CDR2 FQDESV (reference sequence). The CDR3 length is 13 residues. V was shortened by 8 bases and J by 3 bases, with 13 bases between the two germline ends. CDR3 in amino acids: CASGRGEDTEAFF. For the CDR3, the DNA is TGTGCCAGCGGCCGGGGGGAGGACACTGAAGCTTTCTTT.

This rearrangement joins TRBV5-4 to TRBJ2-7; 7 bases fit TRBD2. The junction had 4 bases not matched to a gene; V was cut back by 7 bases and J by 6 bases. The germline V gene encodes CDR1 SGHNT and CDR2 YYREEE (reference sequence). CDR3 length: 11 residues. DNA of the CDR3: TGTGCCAGCCGGGTAGCGGGCGAGCAGTACTTC. Protein sequence: CASRVAGEQYF.

The chain recombines TRBV6-2 or TRBV6-3 with TRBJ2-7; D is perhaps TRBD1 (6 bases). Germline CDR1 reads MNHEY; CDR2 reads SVGEGT. The CDR3 is made up of 16 amino acids. Between the trimmed V and J ends, which lost 5 bases and 0 bases, there was a span of 17 bases. The CDR3 protein is CASSALGDTLSYEQYF. Written as DNA, the CDR3 is TGTGCCAGCAGTGCCCTCGGGGACACCCTCTCCTACGAGCAGTACTTC.

The V and J genes are TRBV5-1 and TRBJ2-5; 9 positions agree with TRBD2. Germline loops: CDR1 SGHRS, CDR2 YFSETQ. V dropped 5 bases and J dropped 5; count of bases not matched to a gene: 22. This CDR3 spans 19 amino acids. The DNA for the CDR3 is TGCGCCAGCAGTTCGATTAGCACAAGGACTAGCGAGTCTTGGGAGACCCAGTACTTC. It is translated as CASSSISTRTSESWETQYF.

This clone turned up a few times. DNA of the CDR3: TGTGCCATCAGAGAACAGGGGCATTCTATGAACACTGAAGCTTTCTTT. Encoded protein: CAIREQGHSMNTEAFF. The rearrangement uses TRBV10-3 and TRBJ1-1, with 7 nucleotides matching TRBD1. Trimming at V came to 6 bases and at J to 0 bases, leaving 10 bases not matched to a gene. In germline, CDR1 is ENHRY, CDR2 SYGVKD. There are 16 residues in the CDR3.

The chain combines TRBV19 with TRBJ2-5; 7 bases line up with TRBD2. CDR1 LNHDA and CDR2 SQIVND come from the germline V gene (reference sequence). The V gene end was trimmed by 0 bases and the J gene end by 5 bases; junction bases not matched to a gene: 6. The CDR3 totals 15 residues. The CDR3: CASSIDRREWETQYF. Written as DNA, the CDR3 is TGTGCCAGTAGTATAGATCGGCGGGAGTGGGAGACCCAGTACTTC.

The chain couples TRBV30 to TRBJ2-7; the D is unclear. The CDR3 is 12 residues long. Trimming stripped 5 bases from V and 3 bases from J, with 11 bases between. Germline loops: CDR1 GTSNPN, CDR2 SVGIG (reference sequence). The CDR3 is CAWGTRHYEQYF. CDR3 sequence (DNA): TGTGCCTGGGGTACAAGACACTACGAGCAGTACTTC.

J is TRBJ1-1 and V is TRBV7-2, with a weak D call TRBD1 (6 bases). CDR3 length: 13 amino acids. The germline V gene encodes CDR1 SGHTA and CDR2 FQGNSA. V was shortened by 5 bases and J by 11 bases, with 18 bases between the two germline ends. The CDR3, as DNA: TGTGCCAGCAGCCCGGATCGAGGACAGAGGGCTTTCTTT. Protein: CASSPDRGQRAFF.

The chain couples TRBV7-8 to TRBJ2-7; the match to TRBD1 covers 10 bases. Germline trimming cut 4 bases from V and 3 bases from J; bases unmatched to any gene: 9. CDR3 length equals 16 residues. The V gene's germline CDR1 is SGHVS and CDR2 FQNEAQ. The CDR3 here is CASSSPRDRGIYEQYF. CDR3 nucleotide sequence: TGTGCCAGCAGCTCACCGCGGGACAGGGGTATCTACGAGCAGTACTTC.

V gene TRBV7-9 combines with J gene TRBJ1-4, with no clear D. Per germline, CDR1 SEHNR and CDR2 FQNEAQ (reference sequence). The CDR3 has 17 amino acids. V shed 2 bases and J shed 2 bases, with 15 bases lying between them. CDR3 loop: CASSLRSGSGTNEKLFF. In DNA, the CDR3 is TGTGCCAGCAGCTTAAGATCGGGGTCGGGGACTAATGAAAAACTGTTTTTT.

The chain uses TRBV7-9 and TRBJ1-2; TRBD1 aligns across 7 bases. This CDR3 region has 16 residues. In germline, CDR1 is SEHNR, CDR2 FQNEAQ (reference sequence). Trimming cost V 2 bases and J 3 bases; bases outside gene matches: 9. For the CDR3, the DNA is TGTGCCAGCAGCTTAAGGGAAGACAGGGCTGACTATGGCTACACCTTC. Amino acid sequence: CASSLREDRADYGYTF.

V usage is TRBV11-3 and J usage is TRBJ2-5; possibly TRBD2 for D (7 bases). The germline V gene encodes CDR1 SGHNT and CDR2 YENEEA. Trimming stripped 5 bases from V and 5 bases from J, with 18 bases between. The CDR3 totals 15 residues. The CDR3 DNA follows: TGTGCCAGCAGCGCGGGACACTCCGGGGGGGAGACCCAGTACTTC. It is translated as CASSAGHSGGETQYF.

The chain links TRBV12-3 or TRBV12-4 to TRBJ2-1, with 7 nucleotides matching TRBD2. J gave up 8 bases and V 6 bases, and 1 base lay outside the gene matches. The CDR3 is 11 amino acids. CDR3 sequence reads: CASSRGDEQFF. DNA for the CDR3: TGTGCCAGCAGCCGGGGGGATGAGCAGTTCTTC.

The chain joins TRBV4-3 to TRBJ2-7; 9 bases agree with TRBD2. The CDR3 is made up of 14 amino acids. Germline lookup yields CDR1 LGHNA and CDR2 YSLEER. The V and J ends lost 4 bases and 6 bases, in that order; junction bases with no gene match: 7. CDR3 bases: TGCGCCAGCAGCCCGGCTAGCGGGATCTTCGAGCAGTACTTC. Amino acids: CASSPASGIFEQYF.

V and J are TRBV2 and TRBJ1-2; TRBD1 might be the D (6 bases). Looked up from germline, CDR1 is SNHLY and CDR2 is FYNNEI. Trimming left V 2 bases short and J 8 bases short, with 12 bases between. The CDR3 totals 13 residues. CDR3 nucleotide sequence: TGTGCCAGCAGTGAAAGAGGGGGTGGCGGCTACACCTTC. Translated: CASSERGGGGYTF.

The gene calls are TRBV7-6 and TRBJ1-1; 7 bases map to TRBD1. Germline loops: CDR1 SGHVS, CDR2 FNYEAQ. The CDR3 covers 15 residues. V shed 1 base and J 3 bases; nucleotides not matched to a gene: 5. The DNA of the CDR3 is TGTGCCAGCAGCTTAGGGTGGGGGACAGACACTGAAGCTTTCTTT. Protein product: CASSLGWGTDTEAFF.

Written as DNA, the CDR3 is TGTGCCAGCTCACAGGATTTCGGGTTGGTCTCCTACAATGAGCAGTTCTTC. This encodes CASSQDFGLVSYNEQFF. V usage is TRBV18 and J usage is TRBJ2-1, with D uncertain. The V and J ends lost 4 bases and 0 bases respectively, with 16 bases between them. From germline, CDR1 is KGHSH and CDR2 LQKENI. CDR3 length: 17 amino acids.

J is TRBJ1-3 and V is TRBV7-2; D perhaps matches TRBD1 (6 bases). V was clipped by 4 bases and J by 0 bases, with 13 bases between them. CDR1 and CDR2 (germline): SGHTA, FQGNSA. The CDR3 runs to 16 residues. CDR3 nucleotides: TGTGCCAGCAGCTATGCGACAGGTTCCTCTGGAAACACCATATATTTT. Amino acids: CASSYATGSSGNTIYF.

This clone was counted once. The J gene is TRBJ2-7, the V gene TRBV20-1, with a weak D call TRBD2 (6 bases). V shed 3 bases and J shed 0 bases, with 12 bases lying between them. Germline V lookup: CDR1 DFQATT, CDR2 SNEGSKA (reference sequence). The CDR3 extends over 14 amino acids. The DNA for the CDR3 is TGCAGTGCTAGTGTCGGGACTTACTCCTACGAGCAGTACTTC. It codes for CSASVGTYSYEQYF.

The J gene is TRBJ2-5, the V gene TRBV5-8; D is perhaps TRBD2 (6 bases). V was shortened by 3 bases and J by 9 bases, with 12 bases between the two germline ends. The CDR3 spans 12 residues. From germline, CDR1 is SGHTS and CDR2 YDEGEE. DNA for the CDR3: TGTGCCAGCAGCTGGGGACTTGAGGCCCAGTACTTC. It codes for CASSWGLEAQYF.

The chain links TRBV18 to TRBJ2-7; TRBD2 is a possible D gene (5 bases). Germline CDR1 KGHSH, CDR2 LQKENI. This CDR3 has 16 residues. Trimming pared 1 base from V and 2 bases from J, leaving 15 bases between. The CDR3: CASSPQRGRAAYEQYF. Written as DNA, the CDR3 is TGTGCCAGCTCACCACAACGAGGGAGAGCGGCCTACGAGCAGTACTTC.